The source of this T cell receptor beta chain is a study of T cell responses to AZD1222 COVID-19 vaccine. Findings and limits, study-wide: At 160-218 and 743-854, vaccine-associated CD4 TCRs were dominant, and they spanned spike. Repertoires were sampled only after the peak T cell response. A reported finding is that nearly half of spike-specific TCRs target unmutated variant regions.

Trimming left V 5 bases short and J 12 bases short, with 11 bases between. This CDR3 contains 11 residues. Germline V gives CDR1 MNHEY, CDR2 SVGEGT. On this clone itself: Its antigen is not identified.

Profiled with immunoSEQ multiplex PCR; TCRdb holds only in-frame clones, not every one. The sample has some 200,000 clones, approximately 91% seen once. The clonotype was recovered from an adult in good health. The chain links TRBV6-2 or TRBV6-3 to TRBJ2-1; D not resolved. The sequences come from peripheral blood, collected on day 0 of AZD1222 vaccination. The CDR3 here is CASSPSYGQFF. The CDR3 DNA follows: TGTGCCAGCAGTCCCTCTTACGGGCAGTTCTTC.